A selection of T cell receptor beta chains follows, all from one sample in a study of spatial heterogeneity in lung cancer. TCRdb re-called the 5' RACE reads through MiXCR, storing one row per CDR3 protein. The sample has 35,000 to 55,000 distinct CDR3 sequences, 12% to 15% seen once. The specimen comprised PBMCs, sampled at surgery. These receptors were obtained from a male donor with early-stage non-small cell lung cancer. Each CDR3 is given with its conserved first and last residue. A D gene is named only where the DNA matches it firmly. Some rows mark clone size as missing; the rest say once, few, many or name a class of expanded clone.

>TRBV4-3|NA|NA|TRBJ2-7
TGCGCCAGCAGCCAAGATAACGACCCGACCTACGAGCAGTACTTC
CASSQDNDPTYEQYF
>TRBV6-5|NA|NA|TRBJ2-1
TGTGCCAGCAGTCACGACCGGGACGGTTACAATGAGCAGTTCTTC
CASSHDRDGYNEQFF
>TRBV7-2|NA|NA|TRBJ2-7
TGTGCCAGCAGCCCCAAGAGGCTCGAGCAGTACTTC
CASSPKRLEQYF
>TRBV6-5|TRBD2|few|TRBJ2-2
TGTGCCAGCAGCTACCCAATAGGACTAGCGGGAGGACGCGGCACCGGGGAGCTGTTTTTT
CASSYPIGLAGGRGTGELFF
>TRBV7-8|NA|many|TRBJ2-7
TGTGCCAGCAGCTTAGACTTGGGCGGAAACAACTACGAGCAGTACTTC
CASSLDLGGNNYEQYF
>TRBV6-5|NA|NA|TRBJ1-2
TGTGCCAGCAGTCGCCTCCGGACGGATTCCGGCACCTTC
CASSRLRTDSGTF
>TRBV7-2|NA|NA|TRBJ1-2
TGTGCCAGCAGCTTAGCGCCTGGCCAGTTTTATGGCTACACCTTC
CASSLAPGQFYGYTF
>TRBV5-1|NA|many|TRBJ2-5
TGCGCCAGCAGCTTGGCCGACGGGAGCCAAGAGACCCAGTACTTC
CASSLADGSQETQYF
>TRBV7-9|NA|few|TRBJ2-7
TGTGCCAGCAGCAAGCAGGGCTACGAGCAGTACTTC
CASSKQGYEQYF
>TRBV28|NA|many|TRBJ2-7
TGTGCCAGCAGTGGTTTGGGCTACGAGCAGTACTTC
CASSGLGYEQYF
>TRBV7-2|NA|few|TRBJ1-6
TGTGCCAGCAGCTTAACCTTCCTCTATAATTCACCCCTCCACTTT
CASSLTFLYNSPLHF
>TRBV18|NA|few|TRBJ2-5
TGTGCCAGCTCACTAGACACTGAAGAGACCCAGTACTTC
CASSLDTEETQYF
>TRBV28|TRBD1|many|TRBJ2-7
TGTGCCAGCAAAATTCTACAGGGGGCGAGTGAGCAGTACTTC
CASKILQGASEQYF
>TRBV6-1|TRBD2|NA|TRBJ2-1
TGTGCCAGCAGACCTCCCCTAGCGGGCCCCTACAATGAGCAGTTCTTC
CASRPPLAGPYNEQFF
>TRBV29-1|TRBD2|few|TRBJ2-1
TGCAGCGTTGACCCTAGCGGAAGTAGGAATGAGCAGTTCTTC
CSVDPSGSRNEQFF
>TRBV5-1|TRBD1|many|TRBJ2-1
TGCGCCAGCAGCTTGGGACAGGGTTACAATGAGCAGTTCTTC
CASSLGQGYNEQFF
>TRBV2|TRBD1|NA|TRBJ1-5
TGTGCCAGTTGGACAGGGACCAATCAGCCCCAGCATTTT
CASWTGTNQPQHF